Below, one T cell receptor beta chain is given with its context. V was shortened by 1 base and J by 10 bases, with 11 bases between the two germline ends. Germline loops: CDR1 SGHVS, CDR2 FNYEAQ. This CDR3 comprises 13 residues. Here immunoSEQ multiplex PCR was the method, and the copy in TCRdb shows in-frame clones only, minus some. Of about 2.4 million clones in the sample, 93% were seen once. These data are taken from a study of shared clonotypes between healthy human individuals. The authors divided CD4+ cells into CD45RA+ naive and CD45RA-negative memory subsets. The sequence was obtained from a young man in good health. Some clones in this sample may be carry-over from other donors' samples. This rearrangement joins TRBV7-6 to TRBJ2-1; weak D call: TRBD2 (6 bases). The sequencing input was naive CD4+ T cells from PBMCs. This sample's subset: CD45RA+ positively selected. The CDR3 bases are TGTGCCAGCAGCTTAGTGCCGGAGGGCGAGCAGTTCTTC. Its protein is CASSLVPEGEQFF. Using reference TRBV7-6 and TRBJ2-1 for the parts outside the CDR3, the full variable domain is GAGVSQSPRYKVTKRGQDVALRCDPISGHVSLYWYRQALGQGPEFLTYFNYEAQQDKSGLPNDRFSAERPEGSISTLTIQRTEQRDSAMYRCASSLVPEGEQFFGPGTRLTVL.